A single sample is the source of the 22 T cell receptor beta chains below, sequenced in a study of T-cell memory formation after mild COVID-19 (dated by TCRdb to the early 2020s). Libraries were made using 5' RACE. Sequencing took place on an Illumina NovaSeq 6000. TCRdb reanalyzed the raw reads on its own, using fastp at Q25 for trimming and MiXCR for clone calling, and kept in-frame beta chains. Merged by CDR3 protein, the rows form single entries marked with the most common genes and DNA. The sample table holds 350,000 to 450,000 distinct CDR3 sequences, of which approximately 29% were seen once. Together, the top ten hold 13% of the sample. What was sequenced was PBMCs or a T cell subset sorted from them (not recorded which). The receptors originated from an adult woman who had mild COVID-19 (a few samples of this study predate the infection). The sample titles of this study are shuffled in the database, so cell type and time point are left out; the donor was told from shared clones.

The CDR3: CASSGISGSHEDTQYF. The CDR3 DNA follows: TGTGCCAGCAGTGGGATTAGCGGGAGTCACGAGGATACGCAGTATTTT. The V gene is TRBV25-1, the J gene TRBJ2-3, with TRBD2 matching 9 bases. The CDR3 is 16 residues long. CDR1 and CDR2 (germline): MGHDK, SYGVNS. With 4 bases clipped from V and 6 bases from J, the junction kept 11 bases outside the gene matches.

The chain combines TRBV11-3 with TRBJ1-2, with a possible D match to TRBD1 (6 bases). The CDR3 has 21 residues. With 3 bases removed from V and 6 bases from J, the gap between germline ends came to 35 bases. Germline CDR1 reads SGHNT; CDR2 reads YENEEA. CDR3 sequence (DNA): TGTGCCAGCAGCTTGGAAGGAAGAGAGGTGGGACACATTCCTCTTATGAATGGCTACACCTTC. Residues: CASSLEGREVGHIPLMNGYTF. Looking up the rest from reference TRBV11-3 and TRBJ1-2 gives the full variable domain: EAGVVQSPRYKIIEKKQPVAFWCNPISGHNTLYWYLQNLGQGPELLIRYENEEAVDDSQLPKDRFSAERLKGVDSTLKIQPAELGDSAVYLCASSLEGREVGHIPLMNGYTFGSGTRLTVV.

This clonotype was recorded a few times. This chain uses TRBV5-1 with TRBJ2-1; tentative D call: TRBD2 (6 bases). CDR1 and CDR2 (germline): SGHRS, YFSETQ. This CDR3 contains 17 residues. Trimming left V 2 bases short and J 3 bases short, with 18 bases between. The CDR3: CASSFASGAHDYNEQFF. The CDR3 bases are TGCGCCAGCAGCTTCGCCTCGGGAGCCCACGACTACAATGAGCAGTTCTTC.

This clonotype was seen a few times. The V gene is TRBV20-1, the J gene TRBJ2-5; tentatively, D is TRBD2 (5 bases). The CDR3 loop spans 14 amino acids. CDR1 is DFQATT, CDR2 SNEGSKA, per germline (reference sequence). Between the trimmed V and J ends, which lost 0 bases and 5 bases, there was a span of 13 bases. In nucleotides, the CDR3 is TGCAGTGCTAGAGATGGAGGTCTGTTGGAGACCCAGTACTTC. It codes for CSARDGGLLETQYF.

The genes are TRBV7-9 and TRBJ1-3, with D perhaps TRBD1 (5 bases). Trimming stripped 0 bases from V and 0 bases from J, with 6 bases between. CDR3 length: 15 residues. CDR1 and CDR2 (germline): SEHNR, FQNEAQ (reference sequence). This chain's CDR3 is CASSLAQGSGNTIYF. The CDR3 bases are TGTGCCAGCAGCTTAGCGCAGGGCTCTGGAAACACCATATATTTT.

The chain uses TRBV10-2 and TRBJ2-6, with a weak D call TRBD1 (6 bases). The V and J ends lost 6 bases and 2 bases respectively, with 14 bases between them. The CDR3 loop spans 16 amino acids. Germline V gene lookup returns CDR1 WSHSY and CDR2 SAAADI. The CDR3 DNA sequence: TGCGCCAGCAGCCGACAGGAGGCAACTGGGGCCAACGTCCTGACTTTC. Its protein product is CASSRQEATGANVLTF.

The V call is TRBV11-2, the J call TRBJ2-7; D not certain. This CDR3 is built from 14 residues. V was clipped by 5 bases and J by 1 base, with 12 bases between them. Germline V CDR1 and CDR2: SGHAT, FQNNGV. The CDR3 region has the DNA TGTGCCAGCAGCAAGGAACATCTGTCCTACGAGCAGTACTTC. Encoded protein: CASSKEHLSYEQYF.

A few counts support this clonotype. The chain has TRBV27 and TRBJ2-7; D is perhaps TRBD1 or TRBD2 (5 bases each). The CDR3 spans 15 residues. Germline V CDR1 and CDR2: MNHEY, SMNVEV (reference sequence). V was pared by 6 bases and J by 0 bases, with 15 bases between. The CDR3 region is CASRPRGRSSYEQYF. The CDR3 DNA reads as TGTGCCAGCAGACCCCGGGGCCGGAGCTCCTACGAGCAGTACTTC.

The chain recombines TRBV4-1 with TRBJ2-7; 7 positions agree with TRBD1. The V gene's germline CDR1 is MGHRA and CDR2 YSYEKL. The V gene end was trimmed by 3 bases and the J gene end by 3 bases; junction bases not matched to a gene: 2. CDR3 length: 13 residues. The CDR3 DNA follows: TGCGCCAGCAGCCACCGGGACAGCTACGAGCAGTACTTC. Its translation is CASSHRDSYEQYF.

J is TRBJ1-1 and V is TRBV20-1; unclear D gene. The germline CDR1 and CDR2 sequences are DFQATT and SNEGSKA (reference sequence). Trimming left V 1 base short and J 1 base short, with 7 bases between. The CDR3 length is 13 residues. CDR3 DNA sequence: TGCAGTGCTAGAGGCCAAACGAACACTGAAGCTTTCTTT. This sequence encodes CSARGQTNTEAFF.

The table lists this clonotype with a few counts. The CDR3 DNA sequence: TGTGCCAGCAGTCCCTCCGGAGCTGGGGCCAACGTCCTGACTTTC. It translates to CASSPSGAGANVLTF. V is TRBV12-3 or TRBV12-4 and J is TRBJ2-6, with no clear D. V was clipped by 5 bases and J by 2 bases, with 10 bases between them. The length of the CDR3 is 15 residues.

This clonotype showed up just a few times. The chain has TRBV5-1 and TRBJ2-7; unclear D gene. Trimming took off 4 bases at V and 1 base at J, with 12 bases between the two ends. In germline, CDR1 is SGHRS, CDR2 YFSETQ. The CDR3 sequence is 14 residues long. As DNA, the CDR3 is TGCGCCAGCAGCCTTGGGGTTCCGTCCTACGAGCAGTACTTC. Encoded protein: CASSLGVPSYEQYF.

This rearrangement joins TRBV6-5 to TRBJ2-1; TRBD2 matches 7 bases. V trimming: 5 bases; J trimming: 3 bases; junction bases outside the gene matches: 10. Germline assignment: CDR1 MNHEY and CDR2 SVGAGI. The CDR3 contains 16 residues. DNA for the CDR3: TGTGCCAGCAGTCCCGCCTGGCGGGAGTTCTACAATGAGCAGTTCTTC. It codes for CASSPAWREFYNEQFF.

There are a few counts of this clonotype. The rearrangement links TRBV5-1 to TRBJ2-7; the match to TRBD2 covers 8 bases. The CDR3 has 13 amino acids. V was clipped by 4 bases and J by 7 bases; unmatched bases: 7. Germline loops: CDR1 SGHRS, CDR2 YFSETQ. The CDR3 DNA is TGCGCCAGCAGCCGGGGGGGCCCGGGAGAGCAGTACTTC. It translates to CASSRGGPGEQYF. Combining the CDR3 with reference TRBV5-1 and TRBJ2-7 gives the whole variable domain KAGVTQTPRYLIKTRGQQVTLSCSPISGHRSVSWYQQTPGQGLQFLFEYFSETQRNKGNFPGRFSGRQFSNSRSEMNVSTLELGDSALYLCASSRGGPGEQYFGPGTRLTVT.

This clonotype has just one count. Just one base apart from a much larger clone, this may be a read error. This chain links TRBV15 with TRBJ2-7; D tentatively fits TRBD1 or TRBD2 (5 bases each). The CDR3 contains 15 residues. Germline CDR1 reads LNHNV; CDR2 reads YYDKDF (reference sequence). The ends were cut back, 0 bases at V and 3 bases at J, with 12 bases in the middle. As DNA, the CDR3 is TGTGCCACCAGCAGAGATCCCGGGACCATCTACGAGCAGTACTTC. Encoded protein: CATSRDPGTIYEQYF.

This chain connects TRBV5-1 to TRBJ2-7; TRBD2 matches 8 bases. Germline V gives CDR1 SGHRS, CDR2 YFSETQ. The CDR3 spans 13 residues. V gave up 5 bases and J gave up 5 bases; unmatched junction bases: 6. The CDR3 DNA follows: TGCGCCAGCAGAGGGGCGGGGGGCCACGAGCAGTACTTC. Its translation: CASRGAGGHEQYF. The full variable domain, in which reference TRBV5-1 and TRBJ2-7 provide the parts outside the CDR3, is KAGVTQTPRYLIKTRGQQVTLSCSPISGHRSVSWYQQTPGQGLQFLFEYFSETQRNKGNFPGRFSGRQFSNSRSEMNVSTLELGDSALYLCASRGAGGHEQYFGPGTRLTVT.

The CDR3 sequence is CATSGALQPQHF. CDR3 in DNA: TGTGCCACCAGTGGGGCACTGCAGCCCCAGCATTTT. The gene calls are TRBV24-1 and TRBJ1-5; no firm D call. Deletions cut 5 bases from V and 7 bases from J, with 8 bases between. Germline V lookup: CDR1 KGHDR, CDR2 SFDVKD. The CDR3 spans 12 residues.

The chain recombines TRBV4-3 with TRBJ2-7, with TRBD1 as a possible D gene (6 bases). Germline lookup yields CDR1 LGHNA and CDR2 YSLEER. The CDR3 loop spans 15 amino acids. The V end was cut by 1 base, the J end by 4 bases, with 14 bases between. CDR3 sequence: CASSQVPGAGYEQYF. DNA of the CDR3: TGCGCCAGCAGCCAAGTTCCAGGGGCGGGTTACGAGCAGTACTTC.

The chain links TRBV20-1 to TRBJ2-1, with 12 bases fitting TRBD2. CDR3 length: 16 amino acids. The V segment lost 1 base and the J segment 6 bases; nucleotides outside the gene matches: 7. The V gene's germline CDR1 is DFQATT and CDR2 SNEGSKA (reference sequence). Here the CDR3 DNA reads TGCAGTGCTAGAGGTCTTCTAGCGGGAGGGTTCAATGAGCAGTTCTTC. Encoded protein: CSARGLLAGGFNEQFF.

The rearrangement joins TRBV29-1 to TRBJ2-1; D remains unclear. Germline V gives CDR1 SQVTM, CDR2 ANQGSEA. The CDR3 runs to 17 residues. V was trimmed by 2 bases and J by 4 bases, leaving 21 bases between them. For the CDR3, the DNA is TGCAGCGTTGAAAGGTCGATCGATCTTGGGGTATACAATGAGCAGTTCTTC. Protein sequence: CSVERSIDLGVYNEQFF.

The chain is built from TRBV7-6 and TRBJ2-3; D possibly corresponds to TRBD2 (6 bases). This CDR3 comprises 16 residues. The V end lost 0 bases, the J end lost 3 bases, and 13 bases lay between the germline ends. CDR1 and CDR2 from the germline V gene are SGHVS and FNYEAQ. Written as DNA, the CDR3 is TGTGCCAGCAGCTTAGCGCGATCGGAGGGGACAGATACGCAGTATTTT. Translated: CASSLARSEGTDTQYF.

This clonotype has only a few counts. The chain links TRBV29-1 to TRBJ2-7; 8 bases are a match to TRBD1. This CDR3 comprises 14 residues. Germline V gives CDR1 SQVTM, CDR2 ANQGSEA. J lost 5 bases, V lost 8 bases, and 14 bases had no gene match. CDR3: CSFQDGQGNHEQYF. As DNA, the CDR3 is TGCAGCTTCCAAGATGGACAGGGTAACCACGAGCAGTACTTC.